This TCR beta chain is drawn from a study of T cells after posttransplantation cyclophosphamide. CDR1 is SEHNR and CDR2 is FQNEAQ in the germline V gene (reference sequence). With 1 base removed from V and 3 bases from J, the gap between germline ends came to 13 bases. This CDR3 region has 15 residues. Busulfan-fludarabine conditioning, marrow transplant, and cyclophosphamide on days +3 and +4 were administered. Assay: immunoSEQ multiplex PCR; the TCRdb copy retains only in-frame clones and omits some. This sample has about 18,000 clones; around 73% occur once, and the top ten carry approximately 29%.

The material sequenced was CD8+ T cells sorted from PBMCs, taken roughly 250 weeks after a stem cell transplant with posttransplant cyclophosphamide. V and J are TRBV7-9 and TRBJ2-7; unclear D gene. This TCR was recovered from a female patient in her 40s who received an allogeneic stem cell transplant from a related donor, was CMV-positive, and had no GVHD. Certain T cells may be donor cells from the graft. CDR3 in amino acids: CASSLGQIAVYEQYF. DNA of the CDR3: TGTGCCAGCAGCTTAGGCCAGATCGCCGTCTACGAGCAGTACTTC.